The rows below give T cell receptor beta chains drawn from one sample of a study of shared clonotypes between healthy human individuals. Profiled with immunoSEQ multiplex PCR; TCRdb holds only in-frame clones, not every one. The data hold about 600,000 clones, with around 97% observed a single time. The sequenced sample consisted of naive CD4+ T cells sorted from blood. These TCRs come from a woman younger than 45 in good health. Both conserved end residues are part of each CDR3. The order of the fields is D gene, clone size, V gene, J gene, CDR3 length, CDR3 DNA, CDR3 protein. A D gene is named only where the DNA matches it firmly. Expanded clones get a size class; other rows say once, few or many, or leave the size out.

d_call: NA
clone_size: NA
v_call: TRBV19
j_call: TRBJ1-5
cdr3_length: 16
cdr3_nt: TGTGCCAGTAGTATAATGGTTTTGGGGGTCAATCAGCCCCAGCATTTT
cdr3_aa: CASSIMVLGVNQPQHF

d_call: TRBD2
clone_size: once
v_call: TRBV10-3
j_call: TRBJ2-1
cdr3_length: 13
cdr3_nt: TGTGCCATCGCGGGAGTGTCCTACAATGAGCAGTTCTTC
cdr3_aa: CAIAGVSYNEQFF

d_call: NA
clone_size: NA
v_call: TRBV19
j_call: TRBJ2-2
cdr3_length: 15
cdr3_nt: TGTGCCAGTAGTATAGCCGTGGCGAACACCGGGGAGCTGTTTTTT
cdr3_aa: CASSIAVANTGELFF

d_call: NA
clone_size: NA
v_call: TRBV6-5
j_call: TRBJ2-5
cdr3_length: 15
cdr3_nt: TGTGCCAGCAGGCCTGGACACGATCGGCATGAGACCCAGTACTTC
cdr3_aa: CASRPGHDRHETQYF

d_call: TRBD1
clone_size: NA
v_call: TRBV28
j_call: TRBJ1-1
cdr3_length: 13
cdr3_nt: TGTGCCAGCAGGAATTTCAGGGGGCTTGAAGCTTTCTTT
cdr3_aa: CASRNFRGLEAFF

d_call: NA
clone_size: NA
v_call: TRBV9
j_call: TRBJ1-5
cdr3_length: 15
cdr3_nt: TGTGCCAGCAGCCAAGACATAGGGGGCAATCAGCCCCAGCATTTT
cdr3_aa: CASSQDIGGNQPQHF

d_call: NA
clone_size: NA
v_call: TRBV11-2
j_call: TRBJ2-7
cdr3_length: 15
cdr3_nt: TGTGCCAGCAGCTTAGCGTCCGGGGGCTCCTACGAGCAGTACTTC
cdr3_aa: CASSLASGGSYEQYF

d_call: TRBD1
clone_size: NA
v_call: TRBV6-1
j_call: TRBJ1-1
cdr3_length: 14
cdr3_nt: TGTGCCAGCATGGGGGGACAGGGGAACACTGAAGCTTTCTTT
cdr3_aa: CASMGGQGNTEAFF

d_call: NA
clone_size: NA
v_call: TRBV13
j_call: TRBJ2-3
cdr3_length: 13
cdr3_nt: TGTGCCAGCAGCTCCTTTAGCACAGATACGCAGTATTTT
cdr3_aa: CASSSFSTDTQYF

d_call: NA
clone_size: NA
v_call: TRBV5-1
j_call: TRBJ2-3
cdr3_length: 15
cdr3_nt: TGCGCCAGCAGCCCGAGGGATGGCGGGGCCGATACGCAGTATTTT
cdr3_aa: CASSPRDGGADTQYF

d_call: TRBD1
clone_size: NA
v_call: TRBV29-1
j_call: TRBJ1-1
cdr3_length: 13
cdr3_nt: TGCAGCGTCGAGGGACAGTTGAACACTGAAGCTTTCTTT
cdr3_aa: CSVEGQLNTEAFF

d_call: TRBD1
clone_size: NA
v_call: TRBV14
j_call: TRBJ1-1
cdr3_length: 12
cdr3_nt: TGTGCCAGCAGCCACGGGACAGGAGAAGCTTTCTTT
cdr3_aa: CASSHGTGEAFF

d_call: NA
clone_size: NA
v_call: TRBV7-9
j_call: TRBJ2-3
cdr3_length: 13
cdr3_nt: TGTGCCAGCAGCTCCCTAAGCACAGATACGCAGTATTTT
cdr3_aa: CASSSLSTDTQYF

d_call: NA
clone_size: NA
v_call: TRBV13
j_call: TRBJ2-7
cdr3_length: 16
cdr3_nt: TGTGCCAGCAGCCACGGGACGGTAGCGAACAACTACGAGCAGTACTTC
cdr3_aa: CASSHGTVANNYEQYF

d_call: NA
clone_size: NA
v_call: TRBV18
j_call: TRBJ2-1
cdr3_length: 12
cdr3_nt: TGTGCCAGCTCACCACCGACGGGGGTCGAGTTCTTC
cdr3_aa: CASSPPTGVEFF

d_call: NA
clone_size: NA
v_call: TRBV6-1
j_call: TRBJ1-5
cdr3_length: 15
cdr3_nt: TGTGCCAGCAGTGAAGCGGGGGGGGTCCCAAGGCCCCAGCATTTT
cdr3_aa: CASSEAGGVPRPQHF